The entry that follows covers one TCR beta chain sequence. Its antigen has not been determined. The record has no base qualities; no much larger clone is one base away. The sample originates from a study of cytomegalovirus exposure and HLA in healthy donors (dated by TCRdb to 2016 to 2017). Notes on the research overall: According to an earlier analysis of a few hundred of the donors, about 170 million T cells yielded approximately 120 million unique TCR beta sequences and approximately 300 Gb of sequence data. High-throughput TCR immunosequencing, statistical association of individual TCRs with disease status, and machine learning were combined to predict cytomegalovirus infection status. About five DR-DQ haplotypes were treated as single units for association and clustering because of strong linkage in the cohort. In the later analysis, no new phenotypic data were used to find candidate immune exposures; instead, reliance was placed on TCR beta sequences and their occurrence across donors. Both class I and class II loci were covered by HLA typing, at four-digit resolution. Using immunosequencing, the study profiled T cell repertoires from 666 subjects and related those repertoires to cytomegalovirus serostatus. Donor age, sex, ethnicity and CMV serostatus were compiled together with the repertoire data. In an earlier analysis of 500 to 650 of the donors, high-throughput TCR beta sequencing was used to judge whether each TCR beta V gene segment behaved as functional or pseudogenic. On average, roughly 250,000 unique TCR beta nucleotide sequences were sequenced per donor among roughly 430 genotyped donors of the cohort, with roughly 19% of those sequences being non-productive. Besides the first cohort of around 700 subjects, a separate validation cohort made up of 95 to 150 different subjects was used. A later genetic analysis used genome-wide SNP genotypes for about 65% of the roughly 670 donors, treating that subset as a discovery cohort. Every repertoire in the discovery cohort had been generated on one and the same sequencing platform. The study was designed to test whether signatures of past pathogen exposure could be identified by cataloging public T cell receptors. Typing coverage differed by locus: A, B, C, DRB1 and DQB1 were typed in about 629-640 donors, DQA1 in 500 to 550, DPA1 in some 610, and DPB1 in approximately 450. A later analysis re-analyzed previously published TCR beta repertoires from roughly 600 donors and added high-resolution HLA genotyping to study TCR occurrence patterns. Of the 300 to 500 genotyped donors, 80% to 90% were placed in the genetic ancestry cluster associated with self-reported Caucasian donors. Approximately 310 gigabases of sequencing data and around 87 million unique TCR sequences were included in an early release covering around 650 HLA-typed donors. Overall results and qualifications from the work: The study listed 164 TCR beta chains as associated with cytomegalovirus. A later analysis reported that several top co-occurrence clusters appeared linked to parvovirus B19, influenza, CMV and Epstein-Barr virus. Specific HLA alleles were associated with roughly 17,000 TCR beta sequences at a false discovery rate of 0.05 in a later analysis. A later genetic analysis associated a missense DCLRE1C variant with V-gene and J-gene trimming of TCR beta chains, and an independent cohort replicated the association. Presence/absence analyses assumed roughly uniform sequencing depth across donors, an assumption that may not hold. Compared with equally common non-associated chains, HLA-associated TCR beta chains in a later analysis were more clonally expanded and had lower generation probabilities. Cytomegalovirus status was reported to be diagnosed by the classifier with high specificity and sensitivity in both the original and validation cohorts. Some 15 rarely observed V segments, including chromosome 9 orphons, were excluded from the earlier analysis of several hundred of the donors because counts were too low. This cohort had only TCR beta chains sequenced, and the lack of alpha or paired-chain data limited which features could be detected. In a later genetic analysis, fewer N-insertions in productive TCRs were reported among donors in an Asian-associated ancestry cluster than the 666-donor mean. A further reported finding was that TCR beta sequences accurately predicted the HLA-A and HLA-B alleles for most subjects in the first cohort. Linkage disequilibrium might explain the correlated functional status among segregating V segments, but an unknown experimental factor could not be ruled out. A group of highly shared sequence variants was considered likely to be a technical artifact of the sequencing pipeline. According to a later analysis, most CMV-associated TCR beta chains appeared to be HLA-restricted, and the HLA associations seemed to be driven largely by CMV exposure. For the cohort, immune exposure information was limited to CMV serostatus. Strong co-occurrence of HLA alleles, especially DR and DQ, made assigning TCR associations to individual alleles difficult. While some public TCRs were present in many individuals, most TCR sequences turned up only very rarely across donors. HLA typing was unavailable for some donors at each locus, so association tests used only the typed subset. In an earlier analysis of approximately 590 of the donors, most TCR beta V segments appeared in productive rearrangements about 90% or about 30% of the time, broadly matching IMGT annotations. According to the authors, the approach could potentially be generalized to other disease states and immunological phenotypes. According to a later analysis, TCR association rates differed among HLA loci, with DRB1 alleles showing the most associated TCRs and HLA-C alleles showing the fewest. Because the 87-base-pair reads could not distinguish some IMGT-functional V segments, including TRBV6-2 and TRBV6-3, those segments were excluded. In vitro tests confirmed that three of the cytomegalovirus-associated TCR beta chains recognize cytomegalovirus antigens.

At the junction V is shortened by 4 bases and J by 4 bases, with 11 bases in between. The CDR3 covers 13 residues, taking in both the cysteine and the phenylalanine. Kept here is only the CDR3 DNA, which spans 39 bases and is read in frame from base 1. CDR1 and CDR2, per the germline V gene, are SGDLS and YYNGEE. The cohort consisted of some 730 healthy bone marrow donors. At the time of sampling, all cohort members were nominally healthy, though unrecorded immune exposures were likely present. The donor tested CMV seronegative, placing the donor among the approximately 400 seronegative members of the cohort. A peripheral blood sample was collected from each donor, and TCR beta sequencing was performed on peripheral blood mononuclear cells. The Qiagen DNeasy Blood Extraction Kit was used to extract genomic DNA from the blood cell samples. Libraries were constructed by the immunoSEQ multiplex PCR assay. For the multiplex PCR, a mixture combining 60 forward primers for TCR Vbeta segments and 13 reverse primers for TCR Jbeta segments was used. Amplification of the CDR3 region of rearranged TCR beta genes was performed with a multiplex PCR assay on genomic DNA. The amplified TCR beta libraries were sequenced on the Illumina HiSeq System as 87-base-pair reads. Regarding the original processing steps: Across the roughly 700 repertoires, a later analysis counted roughly 77 million unique TCR beta chains, 8.5 million to 12 million of which were shared by at least two donors. Raw reads were error-corrected and collapsed into unique sequences with a nearest-neighbor algorithm that merged closely related sequences to remove PCR and sequencing errors. Alignment of CDR3 sequences to IMGT reference sequences was used to assign V, D and J gene segments. For a sequence to be retained, a match of at least six nucleotides was required to both a V gene segment and a J gene segment. A rearrangement counted as productive if the CDR3 had no stop codons and remained in frame with V and J, and every other rearrangement counted as non-productive. CDR3 was defined by IMGT convention, running from the second conserved V-encoded cysteine to the conserved J-encoded phenylalanine. In an earlier analysis of more than 550 of the donors, sequences lacking an unambiguous match to a single V gene segment were excluded. In an earlier analysis of 587 of the donors, V segments were called functional above 56.7% productive rearrangements and were called segregating when the between-donor standard deviation exceeded 5%. To diagnose cytomegalovirus status from the catalog of TCR beta chain sequences, a statistical classification framework was built. In a later analysis, V and J genes were assigned by comparing TCR nucleotide sequences against IMGT/GENE-DB human TR gene sequences. Using the TCRdist pipeline, a later analysis assigned CDR3 sequences along with most-parsimonious VDJ recombination scenarios. In a later analysis, every TCR beta chain was defined by the combination of its CDR3 amino acid sequence and its V-gene family, and reads without a unique V-gene family were dropped. In a later analysis, a few hundred highly shared, low-generation-probability nucleotide sequences were removed to address suspected cross-contamination and a sequencing artifact. For each public chain, a later analysis derived a clonal expansion index from normalized ranks of inferred template counts within each repertoire. Generation probabilities in a later analysis came from a VDJ recombination model fitted to out-of-frame rearrangements, and those results were checked against IGoR. A later analysis scored TCR-TCR, TCR-HLA and TCR-CMV co-occurrence with hypergeometric tests, applying a repertoire-size bias correction to TCR pairs. In a later analysis, false discovery rates were estimated by permuting HLA or CMV assignments 20 times. In a later analysis, co-occurring TCRs were grouped with DBSCAN, and TCRdist sequence similarity was added when clustering was performed within HLA-allele-positive subsets. Co-occurrence clustering excluded repertoires with fewer than 30,000 or more than 120,000 public chains, plus five with anomalous nucleotide sharing. TCRdb limited this immuneACCESS table to in-frame rearrangements with V and J called. A share of clones is missing; checked studies link under half to unresolved V genes, and the rest is unexplained. V, J and clone size are taken as reported in that table, and D and trimming were inferred from the DNA itself. The sample contains about 89,000 clones, about 80% of them found a single time. Of the sample, 1.2% to 1.5% falls within the top ten clones.

This TCR was sampled from a male donor in good health and CMV-seronegative. Input material: PBMCs. The chain joins TRBV9 to TRBJ1-1; a confident D gene designation cannot be given. The nucleotides are TGTGCCAGCAGCTACGGGGTGGGCACTGAAGCTTTCTTT. Its product reads: CASSYGVGTEAFF. Here the CDR3 is joined to the reference TRBV9 and TRBJ1-1 genes, and the full variable domain is: DSGVTQTPKHLITATGQRVTLRCSPRSGDLSVYWYQQSLDQGLQFLIQYYNGEERAKGNILERFSAQQFPDLHSELNLSSLELGDSALYFCASSYGVGTEAFFGQGTRLTVV.